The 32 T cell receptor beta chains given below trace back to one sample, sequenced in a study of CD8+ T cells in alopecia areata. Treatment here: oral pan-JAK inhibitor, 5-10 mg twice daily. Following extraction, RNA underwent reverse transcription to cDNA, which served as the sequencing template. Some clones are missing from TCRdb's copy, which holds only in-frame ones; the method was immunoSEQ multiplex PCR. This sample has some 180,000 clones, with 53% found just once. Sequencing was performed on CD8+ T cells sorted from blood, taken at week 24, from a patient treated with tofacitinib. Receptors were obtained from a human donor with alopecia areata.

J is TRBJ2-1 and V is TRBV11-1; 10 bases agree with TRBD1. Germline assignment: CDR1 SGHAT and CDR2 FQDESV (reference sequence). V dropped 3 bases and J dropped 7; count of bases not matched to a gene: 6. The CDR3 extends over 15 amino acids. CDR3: CASSFRGDRGNEQFF. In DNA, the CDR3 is TGTGCCAGCAGCTTTCGCGGGGACAGGGGAAATGAGCAGTTCTTC.

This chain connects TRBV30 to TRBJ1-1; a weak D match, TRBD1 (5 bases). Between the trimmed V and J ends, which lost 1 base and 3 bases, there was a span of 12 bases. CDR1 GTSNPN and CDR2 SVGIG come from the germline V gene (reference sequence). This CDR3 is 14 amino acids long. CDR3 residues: CAWSALQEDTEAFF. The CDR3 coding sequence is TGTGCCTGGAGTGCCTTACAGGAAGACACTGAAGCTTTCTTT.

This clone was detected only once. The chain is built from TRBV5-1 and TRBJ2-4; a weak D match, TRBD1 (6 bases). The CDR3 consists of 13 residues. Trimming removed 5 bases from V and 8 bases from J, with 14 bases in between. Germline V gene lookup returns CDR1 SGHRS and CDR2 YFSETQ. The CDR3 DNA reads TGCGCCAGCAGAGAGGACAGTGGTGACATTCAGTACTTC. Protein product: CASREDSGDIQYF.

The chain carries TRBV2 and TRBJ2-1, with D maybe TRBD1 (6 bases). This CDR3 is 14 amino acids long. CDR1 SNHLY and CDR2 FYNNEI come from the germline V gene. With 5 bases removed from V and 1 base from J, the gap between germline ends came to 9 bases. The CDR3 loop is CASSLGTSYNEQFF. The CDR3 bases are TGTGCCAGCAGTCTCGGGACATCCTACAATGAGCAGTTCTTC.

CDR3 protein: CASKEGAGNEQFF. CDR3 in DNA: TGTGCCAGCAAAGAGGGGGCAGGGAATGAGCAGTTCTTC. The chain employs TRBV2 and TRBJ2-1; 7 nucleotides align to TRBD1. This CDR3 is built from 13 residues. Germline CDR1 reads SNHLY; CDR2 reads FYNNEI. The V gene end was trimmed by 7 bases and the J gene end by 7 bases; junction bases not matched to a gene: 7. The variable domain in full, completed from reference TRBV2 and TRBJ2-1, reads EPEVTQTPSHQVTQMGQEVILRCVPISNHLYFYWYRQILGQKVEFLVSFYNNEISEKSEIFDDQFSVERPDGSNFTLKIRSTKLEDSAMYFCASKEGAGNEQFFGPGTRLTVL.

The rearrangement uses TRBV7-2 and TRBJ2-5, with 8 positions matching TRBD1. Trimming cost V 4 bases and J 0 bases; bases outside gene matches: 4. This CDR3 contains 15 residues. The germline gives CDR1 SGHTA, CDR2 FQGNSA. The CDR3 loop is CASSWMGQDQETQYF. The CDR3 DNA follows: TGTGCCAGCAGCTGGATGGGACAGGACCAAGAGACCCAGTACTTC.

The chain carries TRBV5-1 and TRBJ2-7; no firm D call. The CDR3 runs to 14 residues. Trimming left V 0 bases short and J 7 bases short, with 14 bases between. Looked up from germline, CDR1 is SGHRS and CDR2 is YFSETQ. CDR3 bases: TGCGCCAGCAGCTTGGGCACTGGGGATCGAGAGCAGTACTTC. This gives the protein CASSLGTGDREQYF. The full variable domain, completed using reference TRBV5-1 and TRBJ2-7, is KAGVTQTPRYLIKTRGQQVTLSCSPISGHRSVSWYQQTPGQGLQFLFEYFSETQRNKGNFPGRFSGRQFSNSRSEMNVSTLELGDSALYLCASSLGTGDREQYFGPGTRLTVT.

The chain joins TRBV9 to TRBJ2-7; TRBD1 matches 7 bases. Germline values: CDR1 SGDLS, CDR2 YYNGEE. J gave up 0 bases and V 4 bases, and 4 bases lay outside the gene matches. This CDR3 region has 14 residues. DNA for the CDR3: TGTGCCAGCAGCCCCGGGACAGACTCCTACGAGCAGTACTTC. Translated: CASSPGTDSYEQYF. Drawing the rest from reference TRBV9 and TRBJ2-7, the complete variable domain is DSGVTQTPKHLITATGQRVTLRCSPRSGDLSVYWYQQSLDQGLQFLIQYYNGEERAKGNILERFSAQQFPDLHSELNLSSLELGDSALYFCASSPGTDSYEQYFGPGTRLTVT.

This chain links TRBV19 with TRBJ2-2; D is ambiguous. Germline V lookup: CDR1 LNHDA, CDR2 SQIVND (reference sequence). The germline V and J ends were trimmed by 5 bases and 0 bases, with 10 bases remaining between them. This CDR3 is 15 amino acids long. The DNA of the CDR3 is TGTGCCAGTAGTGCCAAAAACCCGAACACCGGGGAGCTGTTTTTT. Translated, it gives CASSAKNPNTGELFF.

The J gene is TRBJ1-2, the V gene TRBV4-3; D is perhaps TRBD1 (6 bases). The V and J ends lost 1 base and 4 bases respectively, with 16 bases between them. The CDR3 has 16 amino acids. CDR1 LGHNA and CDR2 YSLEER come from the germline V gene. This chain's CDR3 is CASSQGDWEGGYGYTF. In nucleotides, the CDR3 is TGCGCCAGCAGCCAAGGAGATTGGGAAGGGGGCTATGGCTACACCTTC.

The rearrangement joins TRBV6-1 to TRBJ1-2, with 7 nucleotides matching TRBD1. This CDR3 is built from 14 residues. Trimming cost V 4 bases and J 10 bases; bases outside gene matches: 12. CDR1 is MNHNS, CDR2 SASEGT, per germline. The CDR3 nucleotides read TGTGCCAGCAGTGGCTTTGGGGACAGAAGTTCCTACACCTTC. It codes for CASSGFGDRSSYTF.

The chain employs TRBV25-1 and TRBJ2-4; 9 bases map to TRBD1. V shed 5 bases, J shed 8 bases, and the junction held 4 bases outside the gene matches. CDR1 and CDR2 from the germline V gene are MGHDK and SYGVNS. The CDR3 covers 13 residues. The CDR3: CASSTGGADIQYF. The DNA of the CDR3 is TGTGCCAGCAGTACAGGGGGCGCAGACATTCAGTACTTC.

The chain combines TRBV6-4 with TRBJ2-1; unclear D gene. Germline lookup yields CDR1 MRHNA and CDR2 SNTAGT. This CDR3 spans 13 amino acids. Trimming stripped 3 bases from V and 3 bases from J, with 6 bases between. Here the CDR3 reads CASSESSYNEQFF. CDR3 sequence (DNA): TGTGCCAGCAGTGAATCCAGCTACAATGAGCAGTTCTTC.

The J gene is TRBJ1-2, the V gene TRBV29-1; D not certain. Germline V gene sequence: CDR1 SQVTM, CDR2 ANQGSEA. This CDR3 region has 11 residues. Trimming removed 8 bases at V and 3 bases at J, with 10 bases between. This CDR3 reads CSSDTDYGYTF. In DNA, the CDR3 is TGCAGCTCCGACACGGACTATGGCTACACCTTC.

CDR3 sequence: CASSLALGLNTEAFF. DNA of the CDR3: TGTGCCAGCAGCTTAGCGCTCGGGTTGAACACTGAAGCTTTCTTT. The chain couples TRBV7-9 to TRBJ1-1; D unresolved. CDR3 size: 15 residues. V shed 0 bases and J shed 0 bases, with 8 bases lying between them. Germline V lookup: CDR1 SEHNR, CDR2 FQNEAQ (reference sequence). Variable domain in full (rest from reference TRBV7-9 and TRBJ1-1): DTGVSQNPRHKITKRGQNVTFRCDPISEHNRLYWYRQTLGQGPEFLTYFQNEAQLEKSRLLSDRFSAERPKGSFSTLEIQRTEQGDSAMYLCASSLALGLNTEAFFGQGTRLTVV.

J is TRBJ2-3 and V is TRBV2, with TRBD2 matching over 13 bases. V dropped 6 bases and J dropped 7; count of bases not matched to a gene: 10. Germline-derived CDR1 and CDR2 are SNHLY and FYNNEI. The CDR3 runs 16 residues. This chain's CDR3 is CASRGTSGVERNTQYF. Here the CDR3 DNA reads TGTGCCAGCAGGGGGACTAGCGGGGTGGAGAGGAATACGCAGTATTTT.

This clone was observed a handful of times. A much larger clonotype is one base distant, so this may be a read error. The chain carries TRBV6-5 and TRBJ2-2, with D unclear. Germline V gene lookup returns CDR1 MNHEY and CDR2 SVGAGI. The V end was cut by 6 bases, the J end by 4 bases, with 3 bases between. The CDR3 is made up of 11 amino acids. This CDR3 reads CASRATGELFF. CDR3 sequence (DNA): TGTGCCAGCAGGGCCACCGGGGAGCTGTTTTTT.

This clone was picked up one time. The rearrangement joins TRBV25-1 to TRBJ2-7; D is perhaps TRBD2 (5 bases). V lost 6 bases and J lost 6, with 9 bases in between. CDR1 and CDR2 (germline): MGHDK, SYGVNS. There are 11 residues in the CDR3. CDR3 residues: CASSPGSEQYF. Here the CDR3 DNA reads TGTGCCAGCAGCCCGGGGAGCGAGCAGTACTTC.

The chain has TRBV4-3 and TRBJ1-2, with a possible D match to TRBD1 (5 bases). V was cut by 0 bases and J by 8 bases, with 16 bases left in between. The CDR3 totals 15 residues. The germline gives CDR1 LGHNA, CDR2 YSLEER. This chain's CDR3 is CASSQDRDGRSGYTF. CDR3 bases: TGCGCCAGCAGCCAAGATAGGGACGGCCGCTCCGGCTACACCTTC.

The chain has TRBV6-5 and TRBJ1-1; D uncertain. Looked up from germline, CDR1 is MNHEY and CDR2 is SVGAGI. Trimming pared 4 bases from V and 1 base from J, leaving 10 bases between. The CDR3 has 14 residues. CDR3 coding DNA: TGTGCCAGCAGTTTTCAAGAGGGGAACACTGAAGCTTTCTTT. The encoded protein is CASSFQEGNTEAFF.

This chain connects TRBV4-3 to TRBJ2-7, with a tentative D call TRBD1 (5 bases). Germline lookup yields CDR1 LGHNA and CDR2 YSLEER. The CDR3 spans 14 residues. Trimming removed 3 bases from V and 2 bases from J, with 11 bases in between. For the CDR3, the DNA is TGCGCCAGCAGCCATACAGAAGGGGCCTACGAGCAGTACTTC. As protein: CASSHTEGAYEQYF.

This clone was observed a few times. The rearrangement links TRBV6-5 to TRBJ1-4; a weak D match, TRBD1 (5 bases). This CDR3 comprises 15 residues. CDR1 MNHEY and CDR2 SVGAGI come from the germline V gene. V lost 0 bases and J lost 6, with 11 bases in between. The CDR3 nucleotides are TGTGCCAGCAGTTACTCGGAGGAGGGGTATGAAAAACTGTTTTTT. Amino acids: CASSYSEEGYEKLFF.

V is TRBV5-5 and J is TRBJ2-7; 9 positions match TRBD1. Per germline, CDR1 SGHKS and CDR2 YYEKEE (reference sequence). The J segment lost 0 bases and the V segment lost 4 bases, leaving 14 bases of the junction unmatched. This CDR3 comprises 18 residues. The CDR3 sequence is CASSEDRGYRPSSYEQYF. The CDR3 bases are TGTGCCAGCAGCGAGGACAGGGGATATAGACCGTCCTCCTACGAGCAGTACTTC. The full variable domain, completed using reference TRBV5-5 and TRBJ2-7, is DAGVTQSPTHLIKTRGQQVTLRCSPISGHKSVSWYQQVLGQGPQFIFQYYEKEERGRGNFPDRFSARQFPNYSSELNVNALLLGDSALYLCASSEDRGYRPSSYEQYFGPGTRLTVT.

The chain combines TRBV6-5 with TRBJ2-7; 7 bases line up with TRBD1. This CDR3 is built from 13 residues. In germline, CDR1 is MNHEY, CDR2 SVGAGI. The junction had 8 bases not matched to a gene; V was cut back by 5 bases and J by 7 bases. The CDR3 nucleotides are TGTGCCAGCAGTGGGACAGCATCGGGGGAGCAGTACTTC. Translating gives CASSGTASGEQYF.

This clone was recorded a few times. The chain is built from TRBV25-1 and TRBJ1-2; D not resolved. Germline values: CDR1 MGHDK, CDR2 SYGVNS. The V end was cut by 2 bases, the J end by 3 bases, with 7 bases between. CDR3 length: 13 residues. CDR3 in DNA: TGTGCCAGCAGTGAAGGCGGATACTATGGCTACACCTTC. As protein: CASSEGGYYGYTF.

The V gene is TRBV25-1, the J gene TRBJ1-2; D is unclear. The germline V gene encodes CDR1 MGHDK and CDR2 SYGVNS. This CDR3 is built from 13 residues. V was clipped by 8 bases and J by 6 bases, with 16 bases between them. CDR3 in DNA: TGTGCCAGCCGTTCGGGCAGAATAGATGGCTACACCTTC. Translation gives CASRSGRIDGYTF.

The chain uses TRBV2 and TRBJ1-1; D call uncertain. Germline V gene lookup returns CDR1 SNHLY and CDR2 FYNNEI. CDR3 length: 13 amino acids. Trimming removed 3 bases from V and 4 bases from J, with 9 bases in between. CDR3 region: CASSDGLLTEAFF. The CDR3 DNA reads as TGTGCCAGCAGTGACGGTTTGCTCACTGAAGCTTTCTTT.

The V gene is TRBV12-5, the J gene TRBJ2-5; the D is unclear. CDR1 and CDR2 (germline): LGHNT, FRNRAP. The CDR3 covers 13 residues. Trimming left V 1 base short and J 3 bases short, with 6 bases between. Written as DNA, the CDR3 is TGTGCTAGTGGTTTGGATAGGGAAGAGACCCAGTACTTC. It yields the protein CASGLDREETQYF.

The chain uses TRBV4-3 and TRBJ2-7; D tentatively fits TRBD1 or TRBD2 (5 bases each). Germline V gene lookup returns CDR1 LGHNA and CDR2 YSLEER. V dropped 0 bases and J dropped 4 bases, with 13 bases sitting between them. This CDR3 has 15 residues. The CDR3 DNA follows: TGCGCCAGCAGCCAAGACAGGGAGAATGTGTACGAGCAGTACTTC. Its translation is CASSQDRENVYEQYF.

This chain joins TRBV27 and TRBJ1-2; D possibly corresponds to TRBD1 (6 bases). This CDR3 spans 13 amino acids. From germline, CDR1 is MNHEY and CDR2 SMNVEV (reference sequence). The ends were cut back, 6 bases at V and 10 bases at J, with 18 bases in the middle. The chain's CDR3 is CASRRRQALLYTF. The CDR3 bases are TGTGCCAGCAGAAGACGACAGGCCCTACTCTACACCTTC.

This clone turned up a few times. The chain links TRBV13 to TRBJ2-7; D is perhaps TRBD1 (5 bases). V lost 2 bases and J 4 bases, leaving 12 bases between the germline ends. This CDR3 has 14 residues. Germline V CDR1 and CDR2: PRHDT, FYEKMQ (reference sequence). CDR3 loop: CASSLSGQTYEQYF. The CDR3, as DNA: TGTGCCAGCAGCTTATCCGGACAAACATACGAGCAGTACTTC.

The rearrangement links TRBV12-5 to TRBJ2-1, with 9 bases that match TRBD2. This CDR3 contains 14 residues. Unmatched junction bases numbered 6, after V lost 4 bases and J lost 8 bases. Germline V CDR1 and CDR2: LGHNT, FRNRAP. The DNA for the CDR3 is TGTGCTAGTGGTTCGGGACTAGCTAGGGATGAGCAGTTCTTC. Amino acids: CASGSGLARDEQFF. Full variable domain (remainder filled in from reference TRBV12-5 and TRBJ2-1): DARVTQTPRHKVTEMGQEVTMRCQPILGHNTVFWYRQTMMQGLELLAYFRNRAPLDDSGMPKDRFSAEMPDATLATLKIQPSEPRDSAVYFCASGSGLARDEQFFGPGTRLTVL.